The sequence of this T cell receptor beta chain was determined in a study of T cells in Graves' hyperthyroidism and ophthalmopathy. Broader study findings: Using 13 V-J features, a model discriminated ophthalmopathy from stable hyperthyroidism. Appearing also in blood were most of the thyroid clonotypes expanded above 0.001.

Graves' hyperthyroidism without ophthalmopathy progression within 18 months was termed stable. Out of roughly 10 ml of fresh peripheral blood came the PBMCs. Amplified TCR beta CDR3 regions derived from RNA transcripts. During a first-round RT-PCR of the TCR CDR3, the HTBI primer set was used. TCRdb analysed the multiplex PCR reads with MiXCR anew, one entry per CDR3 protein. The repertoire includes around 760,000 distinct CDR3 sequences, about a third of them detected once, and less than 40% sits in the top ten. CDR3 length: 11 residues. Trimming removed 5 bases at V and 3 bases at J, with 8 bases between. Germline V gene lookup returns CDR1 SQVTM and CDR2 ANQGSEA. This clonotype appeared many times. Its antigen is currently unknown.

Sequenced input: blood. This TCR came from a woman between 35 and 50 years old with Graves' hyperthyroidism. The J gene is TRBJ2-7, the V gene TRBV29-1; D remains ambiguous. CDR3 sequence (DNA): TGCAGCGTTCCAGTGGACTACGAGCAGTACTTC. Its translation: CSVPVDYEQYF.